This TCR beta chain comes out of a study of blood T cells in healthy people across ages. Overall study context: Per every two T cells, about one barcoded beta molecule was captured by template switching.

Individuals who donated were healthy Caucasians from Russia aged about 6 to 95. Drawing of peripheral blood yielded roughly 10 milliliters from each donor. The extraction recovered at least 5 micrograms of total RNA per sample. A second 7 to 11 cycle PCR used barcoded and J-beta primers. Each CDR3 protein gets one entry after TCRdb re-called the 5' RACE reads with MiXCR. This table has about 1.4 million distinct CDR3 sequences, approximately 59% appearing once. Per germline, CDR1 SQVTM and CDR2 ANQGSEA. The CDR3 is made up of 15 amino acids. The V gene lost 6 bases and the J gene lost 7 bases, with 25 bases spanning the gap.

Specimen: blood. The clonotype was recovered from a man aged 18-30 years in good health. The V call is TRBV29-1, the J call TRBJ2-7, with D possibly being TRBD2 (6 bases). The DNA of the CDR3 is TGCAGCGTCGTCCCCTCGGGCGGGATCCTAGTGGAGCAGTACTTC. It translates to CSVVPSGGILVEQYF.